This T cell receptor beta chain was profiled in a study of T cell responses to AZD1222 COVID-19 vaccine. Study-level background: Pooling covered second doses at about 4 or about 12 weeks. Study-level points and caveats: Spike-wide vaccine-associated CD4 TCRs dominated at 160-218 and 743-854. Two doses of AZD1222 preceded a rise in Spike-specific TCR breadth and depth.

Unmatched junction bases numbered 12, after V lost 3 bases and J lost 6 bases. Germline V gives CDR1 SQVTM, CDR2 ANQGSEA. CDR3 size: 15 residues. Repertoires were generated with immunoSEQ multiplex PCR, while TCRdb's copy carries only in-frame clones and drops some. This sample carries some 140,000 clones, 92% of them seen once, and the ten largest clones take about 3%. Concerning this clone itself: Its matching antigen is unknown.

This specimen consisted of peripheral blood, obtained on day 0 of AZD1222 vaccination. The chain couples TRBV29-1 to TRBJ2-7, with TRBD1 matching 9 bases. This sequence originates from an adult in good health. In DNA, the CDR3 is TGCAGCGTTGAGGACTTGGACAGGGGTCGGGCCGAGCAGTACTTC. This codes for CSVEDLDRGRAEQYF.